This T cell receptor (beta chain) comes out of a study of T cell repertoires in cytomegalovirus infection. Study-wide context: A matching HLA type, together with CMV infection, was signaled by public TCR beta signatures. Study-wide findings and caveats: CMV-specific TCR beta clonotypes restricted by HLA-C dominated the ex vivo response. Summed public TCR beta family frequency identified CMV carriers bearing the relevant HLA.

For this clonotype: What it binds is not known.

This CDR3 comprises 14 residues. The V end was cut by 4 bases, the J end by 7 bases, with 17 bases between. Germline assignment: CDR1 SGHRS and CDR2 YFSETQ. TCRdb re-derived calls from the reads in MiXCR, one entry per CDR3 protein. The sample lists some 800,000 distinct CDR3 sequences; around a third were seen once. J is TRBJ1-1 and V is TRBV5-1; the D gene is possibly TRBD1 (5 bases). The sequence was collected from a human donor in good health (CMV status not recorded). Some clones in this sample may be carry-over from other donors' samples. Sequenced material: cultured CD8+ T cells from PBMCs, taken from culture after CMV antigen stimulation. CDR3 coding DNA: TGCGCCAGCAGCCTCGCCGGGACTACCCATGAAGCTTTCTTT. Protein sequence: CASSLAGTTHEAFF.